This TCR beta chain was captured in a study of T-cell reconstitution after alpha-beta-depleted transplantation in children. The study, taken as a whole, reports: Newly produced T cells mostly accounted for T-cell counts and diversity one year post-transplant.

Preparation of the TCRbeta library involved a method that used unique molecular identifiers. TCRdb re-analysed the PCR reads in MiXCR, keeping a single row per CDR3 protein. Of 60,000 to 70,000 distinct CDR3 sequences in the sample, over 4.5% were seen once. This clonotype has at least ten counts. Antigen unknown. This clonotype originated in a boy less than two years old who had a stem cell transplant for acute myeloid leukemia, so the T cells may come from the graft donor. The starting material was PBMCs, mostly from graft donor cells, obtained 180 days after TCRalphabeta/CD19-depleted stem cell transplant.

DNA of the CDR3: TGTGCCAGCAGTCGTGACCTGAAGGCTGCCCAGTACTTC. This encodes CASSRDLKAAQYF. The genes are TRBV6-5 and TRBJ2-5; D not resolved. The CDR3 is 13 amino acids. Germline V gives CDR1 MNHEY, CDR2 SVGAGI. Trimming pared 5 bases from V and 9 bases from J, leaving 16 bases between.